The 24 T cell receptor beta chains listed next were all sequenced from one sample in a study of OX40 agonist ivuxolimab in advanced cancers. Some clones are missing from TCRdb's copy, which holds only in-frame ones; the method was immunoSEQ multiplex PCR. The sample has roughly 25,000 clones; around 80% are singletons. Sequencing used CD4+ or CD8+ T cells sorted from blood, obtained in a trial of the OX40 agonist ivuxolimab. All receptors derive from an adult with an advanced solid tumor such as melanoma, head and neck, liver or kidney cancer.

This clone was found once. In nucleotides, the CDR3 is TGTGCCAGCAGTCCTCCAGGGACTGGTCTTTACAATGAGCAGTTCTTC. It specifies CASSPPGTGLYNEQFF. This rearrangement joins TRBV27 to TRBJ2-1; a possible D gene is TRBD2 (6 bases). Germline loops: CDR1 MNHEY, CDR2 SMNVEV (reference sequence). This CDR3 is built from 16 residues. The V and J ends lost 5 bases and 4 bases respectively, with 18 bases between them.

The V gene is TRBV27, the J gene TRBJ2-7; D ambiguous. Trimming removed 2 bases at V and 2 bases at J, with 16 bases between. This CDR3 has 16 residues. Per germline, CDR1 MNHEY and CDR2 SMNVEV (reference sequence). This chain's CDR3 is CASSLNPVTSTYEQYF. CDR3 nucleotide sequence: TGTGCCAGCAGTTTAAATCCGGTCACTTCGACCTACGAGCAGTACTTC.

This chain connects TRBV9 to TRBJ2-2, with D perhaps TRBD2 (7 bases). This CDR3 is built from 16 residues. The germline CDR1 and CDR2 sequences are SGDLS and YYNGEE. V was cut by 3 bases and J by 3 bases, with 15 bases left in between. The CDR3 loop reads CASSAAGAGYTGELFF. The CDR3 bases are TGTGCCAGCAGCGCCGCGGGGGCGGGGTACACCGGGGAGCTGTTTTTT.

This rearrangement joins TRBV19 to TRBJ2-7, with D possibly being TRBD1 or TRBD2 (5 bases each). V was shortened by 2 bases and J by 5 bases, with 16 bases between the two germline ends. The CDR3 runs 15 residues. Germline V gene data show CDR1 as LNHDA and CDR2 as SQIVND (reference sequence). The CDR3 DNA sequence: TGTGCCAGTAGTATAAACCCCCGGGGCATGGACGAGCAGTACTTC. Protein: CASSINPRGMDEQYF.

This clone was detected only once. This rearrangement joins TRBV9 to TRBJ2-2, with 10 bases identical to TRBD2. The V gene's germline CDR1 is SGDLS and CDR2 YYNGEE. There are 19 residues in the CDR3. V trimming: 4 bases; J trimming: 5 bases; junction bases outside the gene matches: 17. CDR3 in amino acids: CASSTQGGSGGPGTGELFF. CDR3 nucleotides: TGTGCCAGCAGCACCCAAGGAGGTAGCGGGGGGCCGGGAACCGGGGAGCTGTTTTTT.

The chain couples TRBV18 to TRBJ2-1; 8 bases line up with TRBD2. J gave up 7 bases and V 5 bases, and 10 bases lay outside the gene matches. This CDR3 spans 15 amino acids. Germline V gene sequence: CDR1 KGHSH, CDR2 LQKENI. CDR3 nucleotide sequence: TGTGCCAGCTCAGCGAGCGGGGGAGGCCCGAATGAGCAGTTCTTC. It translates to CASSASGGGPNEQFF. The full variable domain, rest sourced from reference TRBV18 and TRBJ2-1, is NAGVMQNPRHLVRRRGQEARLRCSPMKGHSHVYWYRQLPEEGLKFMVYLQKENIIDESGMPKERFSAEFPKEGPSILRIQQVVRGDSAAYFCASSASGGGPNEQFFGPGTRLTVL.

V gene TRBV5-6 combines with J gene TRBJ2-7; 9 bases match TRBD2. V trimming: 4 bases; J trimming: 4 bases; junction bases outside the gene matches: 12. CDR1 and CDR2 from the germline V gene are SGHDT and YYEEEE. The CDR3 consists of 16 residues. The CDR3: CASSEGLAGNYYEQYF. CDR3 DNA: TGTGCCAGCAGCGAGGGTCTAGCGGGGAATTATTACGAGCAGTACTTC.

The sample holds one count of this clone. This chain uses TRBV2 with TRBJ1-1; D ambiguous. V shed 3 bases and J shed 6 bases, with 8 bases lying between them. Germline CDR1 reads SNHLY; CDR2 reads FYNNEI. There are 12 residues in the CDR3. The CDR3, as DNA: TGTGCCAGCAGTGAGATTGGTGCTGAAGCTTTCTTT. Translating gives CASSEIGAEAFF.

This clone was detected only a few times. The V and J genes are TRBV27 and TRBJ2-7; TRBD2 might be the D (5 bases). The V and J ends lost 6 bases and 3 bases respectively, with 12 bases between them. This CDR3 has 13 residues. Germline CDR1 is MNHEY and CDR2 is SMNVEV (reference sequence). The CDR3 DNA sequence: TGTGCCAGCAGCCCACTAGGCCACTACGAGCAGTACTTC. Protein product: CASSPLGHYEQYF.

This clone was seen more than once but under ten times. The CDR3 DNA is TGTGCCAGCAGCTTCGGACAGGGAAAGGAAAAACTGTTTTTT. It encodes CASSFGQGKEKLFF. This chain joins TRBV7-3 and TRBJ1-4; 8 bases map to TRBD1. Trimming removed 3 bases from V and 8 bases from J; junction bases left unmatched: 5. This CDR3 has 14 residues. Germline V lookup: CDR1 SGHTA, CDR2 FQGTGA.

This clone was detected a few times. This chain joins TRBV4-2 and TRBJ1-1; no clear D gene. CDR1 LGHNA and CDR2 YNFKEQ come from the germline V gene. The CDR3 contains 17 residues. Trimming took 1 base from V and 0 from J, leaving 15 bases between them. The CDR3 is CASSQGSTELMNTEAFF. The DNA of the CDR3 is TGTGCCAGCAGCCAAGGATCAACGGAACTAATGAACACTGAAGCTTTCTTT.

The chain is built from TRBV4-1 and TRBJ2-2, with 10 bases lining up with TRBD1. This CDR3 is built from 15 residues. Germline-derived CDR1 and CDR2 are MGHRA and YSYEKL. V was pared by 1 base and J by 6 bases, with 2 bases of the junction left unmatched. CDR3 DNA sequence: TGCGCCAGCAGCCAAGCCGGGACAGGGGCCGGGGAGCTGTTTTTT. Encoded protein: CASSQAGTGAGELFF.

This rearrangement joins TRBV21-1 to TRBJ1-2; the table's D call TRBD1 went unverified against the DNA. TRBV21-1 is recorded as a pseudogene. This CDR3 comprises 16 residues. CDR3 bases: TGTGCCAGCAGCAAACACCGAGCAGGGGGCGCGTGGGGCTACACCTTC. This translates into CASSKHRAGGAWGYTF.

This chain joins TRBV6-6 and TRBJ1-3, with D tentatively TRBD1 (5 bases). Germline CDR1 and CDR2: MNHNY and SVGAGI (reference sequence). V lost 5 bases, J lost 4 bases, and 15 bases lay in between. The CDR3 loop spans 15 amino acids. This CDR3 is CASSDRRDWGNTIYF. The CDR3 coding sequence is TGTGCCAGCAGTGACCGGCGGGACTGGGGAAACACCATATATTTT.

J is TRBJ2-5 and V is TRBV7-9; TRBD1 matches at 7 bases. This CDR3 spans 15 amino acids. Germline V lookup: CDR1 SEHNR, CDR2 FQNEAQ (reference sequence). V shed 1 base and J 4 bases; nucleotides not matched to a gene: 6. CDR3 in amino acids: CASSLGQGMRETQYF. The CDR3 region has the DNA TGTGCCAGCAGCTTAGGACAGGGAATGCGAGAGACCCAGTACTTC.

The chain employs TRBV4-2 and TRBJ1-1; D is unclear. Germline CDR1 reads LGHNA; CDR2 reads YNFKEQ. V dropped 1 base and J dropped 1 base, with 7 bases sitting between them. This CDR3 region has 14 residues. The CDR3 loop reads CASSQGGPNTEAFF. Written as DNA, the CDR3 is TGTGCCAGCAGCCAAGGCGGGCCGAACACTGAAGCTTTCTTT.

The chain recombines TRBV7-6 with TRBJ2-7; 8 positions match TRBD1. Germline CDR1 and CDR2: SGHVS and FNYEAQ. CDR3 length: 16 amino acids. Trimming removed 1 base from V and 0 bases from J; junction bases left unmatched: 5. The CDR3 nucleotides are TGTGCCAGCAGCTTAGAACCTACAGGGGGCTCCTACGAGCAGTACTTC. Amino acids: CASSLEPTGGSYEQYF. Filled out from reference TRBV7-6 and TRBJ2-7, the complete variable domain reads GAGVSQSPRYKVTKRGQDVALRCDPISGHVSLYWYRQALGQGPEFLTYFNYEAQQDKSGLPNDRFSAERPEGSISTLTIQRTEQRDSAMYRCASSLEPTGGSYEQYFGPGTRLTVT.

This chain links TRBV19 with TRBJ2-7, with TRBD2 matching over 8 bases. The ends lost 8 bases at V and 1 base at J; junction bases unmatched: 4. CDR1 and CDR2 (germline): LNHDA, SQIVND (reference sequence). The CDR3 sequence is 13 residues long. CDR3 DNA sequence: TGTGCCAGTTCGGGACTAGATTCCTACGAGCAGTACTTC. This translates into CASSGLDSYEQYF.

The chain joins TRBV5-4 to TRBJ1-5; D is uncertain. V was cut by 0 bases and J by 6 bases, with 10 bases left in between. Looked up from germline, CDR1 is SGHNT and CDR2 is YYREEE (reference sequence). The CDR3 sequence is 14 residues long. In nucleotides, the CDR3 is TGTGCCAGCAGCTTGGAGGGCGCGGGTCAGCCCCAGCATTTT. Translated: CASSLEGAGQPQHF.

The chain couples TRBV29-1 to TRBJ2-1; 8 bases fit TRBD1. With 2 bases clipped from V and 5 bases from J, the junction kept 5 bases outside the gene matches. Germline CDR1 is SQVTM and CDR2 is ANQGSEA. The CDR3 has 14 amino acids. The CDR3 DNA follows: TGCAGCGTTGAACACTGGGGACAGGACAATGAGCAGTTCTTC. Amino acid sequence: CSVEHWGQDNEQFF.

The chain links TRBV21-1 to TRBJ2-7; the DNA was not used to check the table's D call, TRBD2. TRBV21-1 is deemed a pseudogene. This CDR3 contains 14 residues. CDR3: CASSPFEDSYEQYF. The CDR3, as DNA: TGTGCCAGCAGTCCCTTCGAGGACTCCTACGAGCAGTACTTC.

The V gene is TRBV7-2, the J gene TRBJ2-1; 7 nucleotides agree with TRBD2. The CDR3 sequence is 13 residues long. V shed 6 bases, J shed 5 bases, and the junction held 4 bases outside the gene matches. Germline V gene lookup returns CDR1 SGHTA and CDR2 FQGNSA. Here the CDR3 DNA reads TGTGCCAGCAGTTATGGGGGGGACAATGAGCAGTTCTTC. It encodes CASSYGGDNEQFF.

This sequence joins TRBV7-8 and TRBJ2-1; possible D gene TRBD1, 5 bases. CDR3 length: 14 residues. The V and J ends lost 5 bases and 4 bases respectively, with 12 bases between them. Per germline, CDR1 SGHVS and CDR2 FQNEAQ. DNA for the CDR3: TGTGCCAGCAGCGGCTCGGACACATACAATGAGCAGTTCTTC. It specifies CASSGSDTYNEQFF.

The chain links TRBV19 to TRBJ1-1; a weak D match, TRBD1 (5 bases). The CDR3 has 14 residues. Per germline, CDR1 LNHDA and CDR2 SQIVND (reference sequence). Trimming removed 5 bases at V and 2 bases at J, with 12 bases between. CDR3 protein: CASSPPGPNTEAFF. The CDR3 nucleotides read TGTGCCAGTAGTCCTCCGGGACCCAACACTGAAGCTTTCTTT.